This entry lists 12 T cell receptor beta chains sequenced from one sample in a study of blood T cells in healthy people across ages. Using a J-beta primer mix together with a sample-barcoded 5' primer, a second PCR was run for roughly 7 to 11 cycles. MiXCR, applied by TCRdb to the 5' RACE reads, yields one record per CDR3 protein. Of some 700,000 distinct CDR3 sequences listed, roughly two fifths are singletons. The sequencing sample was made of blood. The receptors here all came from an older woman in good health.

The rearrangement links TRBV12-3 or TRBV12-4 to TRBJ2-3; D is undetermined. Trimming took 7 bases from V and 6 from J, leaving 5 bases between them. CDR3 size: 10 residues. The CDR3 is CASMGDTQYF. The DNA of the CDR3 is TGTGCCAGCATGGGGGATACGCAGTATTTT.

The V and J genes are TRBV6-1 and TRBJ2-5, with 9 bases lining up with TRBD1. The J call may be mistaken, given a closer DNA end match to TRBJ2-7. Germline loops: CDR1 MNHNS, CDR2 SASEGT. The CDR3 length is 16 residues. CDR3 nucleotide sequence: TGTGCCAGCAGTGCTGCCCGAGGGACAGGGTTTCACGAGCAGTACTTC. Translation gives CASSAARGTGFHEQYF.

In regard to this clonotype: A much larger clone sits a single nucleotide away, making a read error possible. The chain carries TRBV4-3 and TRBJ2-1; no reliable D call. Germline values: CDR1 LGHNA, CDR2 YSLEER. V was pared by 0 bases and J by 0 bases, with 6 bases between. This CDR3 has 15 amino acids. In DNA, the CDR3 is TGCGCCAGCAGCCAAGACCCTATCTCCTACAATGAGCAGTTCTTC. This encodes CASSQDPISYNEQFF.

The chain links TRBV10-1 to TRBJ2-3; D is ambiguous. Trimming shortened V by 5 bases and J by 1 base, and 10 bases separated the two germline ends. The CDR3 is made up of 14 amino acids. The germline CDR1 and CDR2 sequences are WNHNN and SYGVQD (reference sequence). The CDR3: CASSRPPRTDTQYF. The CDR3 DNA follows: TGCGCCAGCAGTCGGCCCCCTCGCACAGATACGCAGTATTTT.

V is TRBV20-1 and J is TRBJ2-7; no reliable D call. The DNA matches TRBJ2-5 better at its end, which makes the J call doubtful. This CDR3 region has 14 residues. Germline CDR1 reads DFQATT; CDR2 reads SNEGSKA (reference sequence). In nucleotides, the CDR3 is TGCAGTGCTAGACCTCCGGAGCCTGGGGAGACCCAGTACTTC. This codes for CSARPPEPGETQYF.

This clonotype was recorded at least ten times. The V and J genes are TRBV30 and TRBJ2-7; D gene uncertain. The length of the CDR3 is 14 residues. Germline V lookup: CDR1 GTSNPN, CDR2 SVGIG (reference sequence). V was clipped by 4 bases and J by 0 bases, with 13 bases between them. The CDR3 nucleotides read TGTGCCTGGACCCCCCTTGGCAGCTCCTACGAGCAGTACTTC. It is translated as CAWTPLGSSYEQYF.

This clonotype was counted a few times. V gene TRBV4-2 combines with J gene TRBJ2-7; D is undetermined. V was cut by 1 base and J by 5 bases, with 15 bases left in between. CDR1 LGHNA and CDR2 YNFKEQ come from the germline V gene. This CDR3 is built from 15 residues. The CDR3, as DNA: TGTGCCAGCAGCCAAGCTGCTGGGTGGGGAAACGAGCAGTACTTC. Its protein product is CASSQAAGWGNEQYF.

This clonotype was seen many times. Mismatch with germline at one junction end may stem from a read error. CDR3 DNA: TGTGCCAGCAGCGAGACTAGCGGGGGGGCCTCCTACAATGAGCAGTTCTTC. Translated: CASSETSGGASYNEQFF. The rearrangement joins TRBV5-1 to TRBJ2-1, with 14 nucleotides matching TRBD2. The CDR3 has 17 residues. From germline, CDR1 is SGHRS and CDR2 YFSETQ.

The table lists this clonotype with many counts. The chain combines TRBV6-2 or TRBV6-3 with TRBJ2-7; weak D call: TRBD1 (6 bases). This CDR3 has 13 amino acids. Trimming took off 6 bases at V and 1 base at J, with 10 bases between the two ends. The germline CDR1 and CDR2 sequences are MNHEY and SVGEGT. CDR3 sequence reads: CASSQTGSYEQYF. CDR3 coding DNA: TGTGCCAGCAGCCAGACAGGATCCTACGAGCAGTACTTC.

This chain uses TRBV27 with TRBJ2-1; D uncertain. CDR3 length: 16 residues. Germline-derived CDR1 and CDR2 are MNHEY and SMNVEV (reference sequence). The germline V and J ends were trimmed by 8 bases and 0 bases, with 17 bases remaining between them. CDR3 coding DNA: TGTGCCAGCCCAAGCGCGTCCCCGAGCTCCTACAATGAGCAGTTCTTC. It translates to CASPSASPSSYNEQFF.

This chain joins TRBV2 and TRBJ2-7; TRBD1 matches 10 bases. CDR1 and CDR2 from the germline V gene are SNHLY and FYNNEI. This CDR3 has 15 residues. J lost 5 bases, V lost 7 bases, and 11 bases had no gene match. CDR3 sequence (DNA): TGTGCCAGCACAGCAGCGACAGGGGGCAGAAACGAGCAGTACTTC. Translated, it gives CASTAATGGRNEQYF.

Notes on this clonotype: This could be a read error, since a much larger clone is one nucleotide away. The chain recombines TRBV7-3 with TRBJ2-5; D might be TRBD1 (6 bases). The CDR3 loop spans 14 amino acids. Trimming removed 1 base from V and 3 bases from J, with 9 bases in between. The V gene's germline CDR1 is SGHTA and CDR2 FQGTGA. The chain's CDR3 is CASSLNRAEETQYF. In nucleotides, the CDR3 is TGTGCCAGCAGCTTAAACAGGGCTGAAGAGACCCAGTACTTC.